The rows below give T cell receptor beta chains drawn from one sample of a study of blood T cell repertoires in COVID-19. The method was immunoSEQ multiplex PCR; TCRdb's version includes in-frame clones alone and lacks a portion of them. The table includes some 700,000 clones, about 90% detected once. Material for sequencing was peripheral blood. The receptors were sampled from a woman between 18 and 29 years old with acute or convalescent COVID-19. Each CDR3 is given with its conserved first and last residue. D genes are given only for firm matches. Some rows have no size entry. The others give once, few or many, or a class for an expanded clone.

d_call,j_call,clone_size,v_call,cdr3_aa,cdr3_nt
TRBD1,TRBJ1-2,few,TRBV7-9,CASSSTGTEDGYTF,TGTGCCAGCAGCTCAACCGGGACAGAAGATGGCTACACCTTC
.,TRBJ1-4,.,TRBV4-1,CASSQRSWREKLFF,TGCGCCAGCAGCCAAAGGTCCTGGCGGGAAAAACTGTTTTTT
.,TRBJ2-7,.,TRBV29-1,CSVEVRGSYEQYF,TGCAGCGTTGAAGTTCGCGGCTCCTACGAGCAGTACTTC
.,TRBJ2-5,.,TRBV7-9,CASSSVLLRGETQYF,TGTGCCAGCAGCTCCGTACTACTCCGAGGGGAGACCCAGTACTTC
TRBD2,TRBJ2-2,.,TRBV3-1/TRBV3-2,CASSQGSGGTNTGELFF,TGTGCCAGCAGCCAGGGGAGCGGGGGCACGAACACCGGGGAGCTGTTTTTT
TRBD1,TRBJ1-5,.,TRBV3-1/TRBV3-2,CASSQFTGVGQPQHF,TGTGCCAGCAGCCAATTCACAGGGGTTGGTCAGCCCCAGCATTTT
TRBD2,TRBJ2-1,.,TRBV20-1,CSASKASGGSMEQFF,TGCAGTGCTAGTAAGGCTAGCGGGGGGAGCATGGAGCAGTTCTTC
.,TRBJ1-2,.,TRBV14,CASSPRTGFGYTF,TGTGCCAGCAGCCCTCGTACAGGGTTTGGCTACACCTTC
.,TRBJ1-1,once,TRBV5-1,CASSLLYGAAGAGNTEAFF,TGCGCCAGCAGCTTGTTGTACGGAGCGGCGGGTGCAGGTAACACTGAAGCTTTCTTT
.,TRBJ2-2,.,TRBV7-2,CASSLEGAGSGRELFF,TGTGCCAGCAGCCTAGAGGGGGCGGGGTCAGGCAGGGAGCTGTTTTTT
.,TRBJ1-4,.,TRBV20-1,CSAKQGGLFF,TGCAGTGCTAAACAGGGAGGGCTGTTTTTT
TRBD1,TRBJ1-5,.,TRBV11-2,CASSYDRGNQPQHF,TGTGCCAGCAGCTACGACAGGGGGAATCAGCCCCAGCATTTT
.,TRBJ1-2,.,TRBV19,CATQQGGNYGYTF,TGTGCCACGCAACAGGGTGGAAACTATGGCTACACCTTC
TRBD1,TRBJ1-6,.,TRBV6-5,CASTVTGNNSPLHF,TGTGCCAGCACTGTGACAGGGAATAATTCACCCCTCCACTTT
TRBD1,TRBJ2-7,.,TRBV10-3,CAIRGTGSVEQYF,TGTGCCATCAGGGGGACAGGGAGCGTCGAGCAGTACTTC